This T cell receptor beta chain was captured in a study of blood T cell repertoires in COVID-19. In the study overall: Sites in the United States, Italy and Spain provided acute and convalescent COVID-19 samples.

Using immunoSEQ multiplex PCR, the repertoire was profiled, and TCRdb retains in-frame clones only, with some absent. The sample consists of roughly 290,000 clones, roughly 88% of them appearing once. Study members were between about 18 and 100 years old and lived in 24 US regions. Sequenced input: PBMCs or T cells enriched from blood (not recorded which). The receptor was isolated from a woman in her twenties or thirties who had recovered from COVID-19.

The CDR3 DNA is TGTGCCAGCAGCCCCCTCGGACTAGCGGGAGCCGCCTACGAGCAGTACTTC. This gives the protein CASSPLGLAGAAYEQYF. The rearrangement joins TRBV5-4 to TRBJ2-7; the match to TRBD2 covers 13 bases. CDR1 is SGHNT and CDR2 is YYREEE in the germline V gene (reference sequence). V lost 4 bases and J lost 2; bases outside the gene matches: 9. CDR3 length: 17 amino acids. The complete variable domain, with remaining parts taken from reference TRBV5-4 and TRBJ2-7, reads ETGVTQSPTHLIKTRGQQVTLRCSSQSGHNTVSWYQQALGQGPQFIFQYYREEENGRGNFPPRFSGLQFPNYSSELNVNALELDDSALYLCASSPLGLAGAAYEQYFGPGTRLTVT.